This entry lists 14 T cell receptor beta chains sequenced from one sample in a study of beta chain features in type 1 diabetes. Study observations and caveats: For Type 1 diabetes patients, all four CD4+ subsets carried TCRB CDR3s that were moderately but significantly shorter.

Reverse transcribing all isolated RNA meant expressed TCRB transcripts were sequenced. Some clones are missing from TCRdb's copy, which holds only in-frame ones; the method was immunoSEQ multiplex PCR. The sample records fewer than 200,000 clones, 10% being singletons. These receptors have no known antigen. Specimen: central memory CD4+ T cells from blood. The receptors were sampled from a man younger than 40 with type 1 diabetes.

This clone appeared a few times. Other DNA sequences from this sample encode an identical CDR3 as well. The chain carries TRBV10-3 and TRBJ2-7; 7 nucleotides align to TRBD2. The germline V gene encodes CDR1 ENHRY and CDR2 SYGVKD. Trimming at V came to 3 bases and at J to 2 bases, leaving 4 bases not matched to a gene. This CDR3 comprises 14 residues. The CDR3 loop is CAISDSSGTYEQYF. For the CDR3, the DNA is TGTGCCATCAGTGATTCTAGCGGTACCTACGAGCAGTACTTC.

There are a few counts of this clone. The chain links TRBV6-1 to TRBJ2-3; TRBD1 aligns across 12 bases. Germline V gene data show CDR1 as MNHNS and CDR2 as SASEGT. The CDR3 length is 15 residues. V lost 4 bases to trimming and J lost 3 bases; unmatched junction nucleotides: 2. The CDR3 DNA sequence: TGTGCCAGCAGTGTGGGACAGGGGGCAACAGATACGCAGTATTTT. Its translation: CASSVGQGATDTQYF.

V is TRBV7-8 and J is TRBJ1-2; TRBD1 aligns across 7 bases. V was pared by 7 bases and J by 4 bases, with 3 bases of the junction left unmatched. Germline values: CDR1 SGHVS, CDR2 FQNEAQ. The CDR3 has 12 amino acids. The CDR3, as DNA: TGTGCCAGCACCCGGGACAGCTATGGCTACACCTTC. Translated: CASTRDSYGYTF.

This clone came up a few times. This rearrangement joins TRBV28 to TRBJ1-2, with 8 bases identical to TRBD1. The germline CDR1 and CDR2 sequences are MDHEN and SYDVKM. The CDR3 contains 13 residues. The V gene end was trimmed by 5 bases and the J gene end by 6 bases; junction bases not matched to a gene: 5. In DNA, the CDR3 is TGTGCCAGCAGTCGTCAGGGGGCTCATGGCTACACCTTC. Translating gives CASSRQGAHGYTF.

The table lists this clone with a few counts. V usage is TRBV14 and J usage is TRBJ2-5; a weak D match, TRBD2 (5 bases). This CDR3 has 13 amino acids. Trimming removed 4 bases from V and 5 bases from J, with 11 bases in between. Germline values: CDR1 SGHDN, CDR2 FVKESK. The CDR3 here is CASSPRTGETQYF. The DNA of the CDR3 is TGTGCCAGCAGCCCCCGTACGGGGGAGACCCAGTACTTC.

In nucleotides, the CDR3 is TGTGCCAGCTCCGGTCAGGGGAATCAGCCCCAGCATTTT. Residues: CASSGQGNQPQHF. V and J are TRBV18 and TRBJ1-5; possibly TRBD1 for D (6 bases). Trimming shortened V by 6 bases and J by 4 bases, and 10 bases separated the two germline ends. CDR3 size: 13 residues. From germline, CDR1 is KGHSH and CDR2 LQKENI.

This clone occurred a few times. The chain employs TRBV28 and TRBJ1-1, with D possibly being TRBD1 (6 bases). The CDR3 has 14 residues. Trimming pared 5 bases from V and 1 base from J, leaving 11 bases between. The germline gives CDR1 MDHEN, CDR2 SYDVKM. Written as DNA, the CDR3 is TGTGCCAGCAGTCTGACAGGACGGAACACTGAAGCTTTCTTT. It is translated as CASSLTGRNTEAFF.

J is TRBJ1-5 and V is TRBV30; D is perhaps TRBD1 (6 bases). The germline V and J ends were trimmed by 5 bases and 0 bases, with 8 bases remaining between them. Germline CDR1 and CDR2: GTSNPN and SVGIG (reference sequence). The CDR3 runs to 13 residues. The chain's CDR3 is CAWQGGSNQPQHF. The CDR3 region has the DNA TGTGCCTGGCAAGGGGGTAGCAATCAGCCCCAGCATTTT.

The CDR3 spells CASSLSSQPQHF. In DNA, the CDR3 is TGTGCCAGCAGCTTATCCTCTCAGCCCCAGCATTTT. V gene TRBV7-9 combines with J gene TRBJ1-5; no reliable D call. V shed 2 bases and J shed 6 bases, with 5 bases lying between them. Germline V CDR1 and CDR2: SEHNR, FQNEAQ (reference sequence). The CDR3 is 12 amino acids.

The chain has TRBV6-5 and TRBJ1-2; 8 positions agree with TRBD1. CDR1 MNHEY and CDR2 SVGAGI come from the germline V gene. V lost 7 bases and J lost 10; bases outside the gene matches: 5. This CDR3 has 11 amino acids. The CDR3 nucleotides are TGTGCCAGCATCGGGACAGGCTCCTACACCTTC. The encoded protein is CASIGTGSYTF.

This clone was detected only a few times. The chain combines TRBV6-5 with TRBJ2-7, with 8 bases fitting TRBD1. With 6 bases clipped from V and 6 bases from J, the junction kept 10 bases outside the gene matches. This CDR3 region has 14 residues. Germline V gives CDR1 MNHEY, CDR2 SVGAGI. The CDR3 sequence: CASSLGQGGFEQYF. The CDR3 coding sequence is TGTGCCAGCAGCCTTGGACAGGGTGGGTTCGAGCAGTACTTC.

The V and J genes are TRBV18 and TRBJ1-3, with D possibly TRBD1 on 6 matching bases. V was shortened by 6 bases and J by 3 bases, with 9 bases between the two germline ends. Germline V CDR1 and CDR2: KGHSH, LQKENI. CDR3 length: 13 residues. The DNA of the CDR3 is TGTGCCAGCTCGGCAGGGGTTGGAAACACCATATATTTT. Translated: CASSAGVGNTIYF.

This clone turned up a few times. This rearrangement joins TRBV2 to TRBJ2-5, with 11 bases matching TRBD1. The V gene's germline CDR1 is SNHLY and CDR2 FYNNEI. The CDR3 is 14 amino acids. The trim removed 3 bases at V and 4 bases at J, leaving 1 base unmatched. CDR3 coding DNA: TGTGCCAGCAGTGAGGGACAGGGGGGAGAGACCCAGTACTTC. Translated: CASSEGQGGETQYF. The variable domain in full, completed from reference TRBV2 and TRBJ2-5, reads EPEVTQTPSHQVTQMGQEVILRCVPISNHLYFYWYRQILGQKVEFLVSFYNNEISEKSEIFDDQFSVERPDGSNFTLKIRSTKLEDSAMYFCASSEGQGGETQYFGPGTRLLVL.

In this sample, this clone turned up a few times. The chain combines TRBV11-3 with TRBJ2-5; D is unresolved. Germline V gene lookup returns CDR1 SGHNT and CDR2 YENEEA. With 1 base removed from V and 0 bases from J, the gap between germline ends came to 3 bases. The length of the CDR3 is 13 residues. DNA for the CDR3: TGTGCCAGCAGCTTAGCGGACCAAGAGACCCAGTACTTC. It yields the protein CASSLADQETQYF.